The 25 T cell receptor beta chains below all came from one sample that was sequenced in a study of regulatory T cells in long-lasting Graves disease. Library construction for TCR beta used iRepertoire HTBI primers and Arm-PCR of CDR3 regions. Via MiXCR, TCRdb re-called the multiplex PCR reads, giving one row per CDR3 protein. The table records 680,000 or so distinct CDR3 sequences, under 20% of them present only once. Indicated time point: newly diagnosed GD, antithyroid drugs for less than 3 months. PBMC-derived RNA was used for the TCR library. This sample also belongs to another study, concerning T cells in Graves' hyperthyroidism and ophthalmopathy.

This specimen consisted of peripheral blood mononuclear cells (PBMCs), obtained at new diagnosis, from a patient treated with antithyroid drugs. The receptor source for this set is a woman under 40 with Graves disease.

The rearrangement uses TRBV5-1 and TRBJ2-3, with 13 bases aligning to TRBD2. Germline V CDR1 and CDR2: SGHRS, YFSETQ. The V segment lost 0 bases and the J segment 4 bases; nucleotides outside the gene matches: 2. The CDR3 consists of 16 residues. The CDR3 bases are TGCGCCAGCAGCTTGGATGGGACTAGCGGGGCAGATACGCAGTATTTT. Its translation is CASSLDGTSGADTQYF.

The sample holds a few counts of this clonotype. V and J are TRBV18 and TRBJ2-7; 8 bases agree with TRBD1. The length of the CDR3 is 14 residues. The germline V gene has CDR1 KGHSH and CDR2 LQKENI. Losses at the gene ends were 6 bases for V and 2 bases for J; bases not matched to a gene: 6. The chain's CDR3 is CASSPGQDPYEQYF. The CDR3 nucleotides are TGTGCCAGCTCCCCGGGACAGGACCCCTACGAGCAGTACTTC.

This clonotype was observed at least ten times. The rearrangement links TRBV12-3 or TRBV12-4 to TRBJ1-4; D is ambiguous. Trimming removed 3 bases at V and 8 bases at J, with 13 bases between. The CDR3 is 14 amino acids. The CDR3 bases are TGTGCCAGCAGTTTGTCCTGGATTCCGGAAAAACTGTTTTTT. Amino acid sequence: CASSLSWIPEKLFF.

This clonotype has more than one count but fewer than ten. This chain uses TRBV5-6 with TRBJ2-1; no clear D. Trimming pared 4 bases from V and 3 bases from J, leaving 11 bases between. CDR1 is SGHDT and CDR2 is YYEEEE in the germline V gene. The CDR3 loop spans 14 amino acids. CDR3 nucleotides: TGTGCCAGCAGCGAACCTAGGGACTACAATGAGCAGTTCTTC. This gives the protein CASSEPRDYNEQFF.

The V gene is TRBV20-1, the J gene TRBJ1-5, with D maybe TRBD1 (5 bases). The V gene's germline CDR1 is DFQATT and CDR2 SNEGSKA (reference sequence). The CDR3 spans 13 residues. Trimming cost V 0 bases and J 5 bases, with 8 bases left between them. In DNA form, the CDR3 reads TGCAGTGCTAGAGATGGGGGAGATCAGCCCCAGCATTTT. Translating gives CSARDGGDQPQHF.

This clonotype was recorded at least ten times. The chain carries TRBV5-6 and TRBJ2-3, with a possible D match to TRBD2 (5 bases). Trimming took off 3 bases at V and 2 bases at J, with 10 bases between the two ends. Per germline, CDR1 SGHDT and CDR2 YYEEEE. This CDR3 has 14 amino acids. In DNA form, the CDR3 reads TGTGCCAGCAGCTCGCTAGCAACCACAGATACGCAGTATTTT. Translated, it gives CASSSLATTDTQYF.

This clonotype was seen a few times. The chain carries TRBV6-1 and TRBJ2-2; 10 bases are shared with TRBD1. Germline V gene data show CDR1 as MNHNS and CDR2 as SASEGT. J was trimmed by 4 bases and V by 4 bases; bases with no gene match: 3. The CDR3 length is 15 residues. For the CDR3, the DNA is TGTGCCAGCAGTGGACGGACAGGGGGCACCGGGGAGCTGTTTTTT. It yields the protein CASSGRTGGTGELFF.

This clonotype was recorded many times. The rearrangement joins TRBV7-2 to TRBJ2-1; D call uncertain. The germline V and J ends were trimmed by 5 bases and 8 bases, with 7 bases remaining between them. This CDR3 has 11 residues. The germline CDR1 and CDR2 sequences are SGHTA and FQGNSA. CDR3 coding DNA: TGTGCCAGCAGCCCTCTTGATGAGCAGTTCTTC. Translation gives CASSPLDEQFF. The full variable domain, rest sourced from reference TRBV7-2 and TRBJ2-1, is GAGVSQSPSNKVTEKGKDVELRCDPISGHTALYWYRQSLGQGLEFLIYFQGNSAPDKSGLPSDRFSAERTGGSVSTLTIQRTQQEDSAVYLCASSPLDEQFFGPGTRLTVL.

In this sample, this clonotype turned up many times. This CDR3 is CSARGGPPATGPNQPQHF. As DNA, the CDR3 is TGCAGTGCTAGAGGAGGTCCCCCCGCGACAGGGCCCAATCAGCCCCAGCATTTT. The chain links TRBV20-1 to TRBJ1-5; TRBD1 matches 7 bases. Germline assignment: CDR1 DFQATT and CDR2 SNEGSKA (reference sequence). V was clipped by 1 base and J by 3 bases; unmatched bases: 15. This CDR3 has 18 amino acids.

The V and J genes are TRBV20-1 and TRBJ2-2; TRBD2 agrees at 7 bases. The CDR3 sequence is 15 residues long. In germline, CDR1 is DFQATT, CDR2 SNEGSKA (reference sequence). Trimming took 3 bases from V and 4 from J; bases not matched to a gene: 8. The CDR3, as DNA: TGCAGTGCTAGGGAGCGGGACCGGCCCACCGGGGAGCTGTTTTTT. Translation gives CSARERDRPTGELFF.

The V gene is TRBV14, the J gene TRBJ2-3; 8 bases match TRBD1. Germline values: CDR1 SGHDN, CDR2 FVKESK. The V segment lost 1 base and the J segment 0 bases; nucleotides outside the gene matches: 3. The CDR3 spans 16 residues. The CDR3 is CASSQGQGRSTDTQYF. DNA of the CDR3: TGTGCCAGCAGCCAAGGACAGGGGCGCAGCACAGATACGCAGTATTTT.

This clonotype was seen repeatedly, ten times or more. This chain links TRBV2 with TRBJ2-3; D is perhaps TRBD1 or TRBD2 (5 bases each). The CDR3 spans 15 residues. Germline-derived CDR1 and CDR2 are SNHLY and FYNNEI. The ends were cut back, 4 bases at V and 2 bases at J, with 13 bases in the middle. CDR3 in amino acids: CASSGRGPNTDTQYF. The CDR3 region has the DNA TGTGCCAGCAGTGGCCGGGGACCAAACACAGATACGCAGTATTTT.

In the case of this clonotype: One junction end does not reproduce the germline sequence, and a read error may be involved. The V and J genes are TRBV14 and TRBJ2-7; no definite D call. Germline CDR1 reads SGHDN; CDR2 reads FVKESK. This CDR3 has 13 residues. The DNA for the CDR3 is TGTGCCAGCAGCCACCTACCCAGGTACGGGCAGTACTTC. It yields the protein CASSHLPRYGQYF.

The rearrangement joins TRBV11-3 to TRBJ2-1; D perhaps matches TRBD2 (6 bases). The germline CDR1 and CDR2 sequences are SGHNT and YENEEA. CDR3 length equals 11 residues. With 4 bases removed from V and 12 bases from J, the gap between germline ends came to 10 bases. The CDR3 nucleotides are TGTGCCAGCAGCTCCGGGGGAGGGCAGTTCTTC. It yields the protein CASSSGGGQFF.

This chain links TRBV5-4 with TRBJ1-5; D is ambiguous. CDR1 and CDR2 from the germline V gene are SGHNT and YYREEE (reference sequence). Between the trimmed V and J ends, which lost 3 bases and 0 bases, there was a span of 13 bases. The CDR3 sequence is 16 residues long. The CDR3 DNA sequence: TGTGCCAGCAGCTCAATGGGCCGGAGTAGCAATCAGCCCCAGCATTTT. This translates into CASSSMGRSSNQPQHF.

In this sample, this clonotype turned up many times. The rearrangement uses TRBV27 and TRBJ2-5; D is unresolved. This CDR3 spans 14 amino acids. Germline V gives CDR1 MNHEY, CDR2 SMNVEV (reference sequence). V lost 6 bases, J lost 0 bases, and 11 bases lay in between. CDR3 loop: CASRKGMYQETQYF. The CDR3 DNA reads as TGTGCCAGCAGAAAAGGGATGTACCAAGAGACCCAGTACTTC.

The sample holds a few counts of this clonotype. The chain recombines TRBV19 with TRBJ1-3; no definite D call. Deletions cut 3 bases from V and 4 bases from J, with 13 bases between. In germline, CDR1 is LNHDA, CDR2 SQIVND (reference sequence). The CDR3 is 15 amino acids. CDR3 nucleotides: TGTGCCAGTAGTATTTCCTGGTATGGGGGAAACACCATATATTTT. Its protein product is CASSISWYGGNTIYF.

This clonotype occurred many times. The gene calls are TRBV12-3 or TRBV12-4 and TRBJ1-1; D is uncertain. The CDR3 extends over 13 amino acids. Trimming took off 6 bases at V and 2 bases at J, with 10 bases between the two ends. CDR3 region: CASSFGRNTEAFF. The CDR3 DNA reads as TGTGCCAGCAGCTTTGGACGCAACACTGAAGCTTTCTTT.

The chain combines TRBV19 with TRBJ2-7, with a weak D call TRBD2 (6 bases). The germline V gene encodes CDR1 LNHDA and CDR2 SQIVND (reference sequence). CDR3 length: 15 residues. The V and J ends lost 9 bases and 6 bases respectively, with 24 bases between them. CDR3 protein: CASGALGTSTGEQYF. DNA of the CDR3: TGTGCCAGCGGTGCTCTAGGGACTTCAACCGGCGAGCAGTACTTC.

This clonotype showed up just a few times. The CDR3 DNA is TGTGCCTGGAGTACCGGACAGGCTGGGAATGAAAAACTGTTTTTT. Translating it yields CAWSTGQAGNEKLFF. The chain combines TRBV30 with TRBJ1-4; 7 nucleotides line up with TRBD1. This CDR3 region has 15 residues. V lost 2 bases and J lost 5; bases outside the gene matches: 8. The V gene's germline CDR1 is GTSNPN and CDR2 SVGIG (reference sequence).

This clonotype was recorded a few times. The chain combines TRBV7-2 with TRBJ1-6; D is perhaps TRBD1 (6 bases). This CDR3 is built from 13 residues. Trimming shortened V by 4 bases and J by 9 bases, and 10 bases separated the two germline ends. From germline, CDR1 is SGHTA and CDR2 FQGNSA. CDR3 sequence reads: CASSWEGGSPLHF. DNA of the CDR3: TGTGCCAGCAGCTGGGAGGGGGGTTCACCCCTCCACTTT.

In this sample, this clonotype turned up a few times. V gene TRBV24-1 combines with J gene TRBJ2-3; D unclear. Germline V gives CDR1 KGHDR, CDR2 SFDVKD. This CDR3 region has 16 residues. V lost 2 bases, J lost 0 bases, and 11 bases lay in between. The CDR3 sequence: CATSDSQSPSTDTQYF. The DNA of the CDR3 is TGTGCCACCAGTGATTCGCAGTCCCCTAGCACAGATACGCAGTATTTT.

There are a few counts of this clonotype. CDR3 sequence: CASSQSTSGSVFLVNEQFF. CDR3 nucleotides: TGTGCCAGCAGCCAATCGACTAGCGGGAGTGTTTTTTTGGTCAATGAGCAGTTCTTC. The genes are TRBV11-2 and TRBJ2-1; 12 bases fit TRBD2. The ends lost 5 bases at V and 6 bases at J; junction bases unmatched: 17. Germline V gene lookup returns CDR1 SGHAT and CDR2 FQNNGV. The CDR3 sequence is 19 residues long.

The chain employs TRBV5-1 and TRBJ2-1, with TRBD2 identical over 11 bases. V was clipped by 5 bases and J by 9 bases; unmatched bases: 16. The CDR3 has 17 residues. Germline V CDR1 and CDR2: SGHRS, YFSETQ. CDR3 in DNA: TGCGCCAGCAGTCTTGGGGCTTTAACTAGCGGGAGAGGTGAGCAGTTCTTC. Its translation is CASSLGALTSGRGEQFF.

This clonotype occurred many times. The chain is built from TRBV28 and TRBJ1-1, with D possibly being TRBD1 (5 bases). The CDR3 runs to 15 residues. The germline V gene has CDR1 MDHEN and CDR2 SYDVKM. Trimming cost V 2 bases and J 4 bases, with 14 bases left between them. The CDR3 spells CASSLRDSRGTEAFF. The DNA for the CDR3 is TGTGCCAGCAGTTTAAGGGACTCCCGGGGCACTGAAGCTTTCTTT.